The next 29 T cell receptor beta chains were all read from a single sample in a study of T cells in tumors after PD-1 blockade. Assay: immunoSEQ multiplex PCR; the TCRdb copy retains only in-frame clones and omits some. Here the sample spans tens of thousands of clones, 73% being singletons. This specimen consisted of PBMCs, obtained after anti-PD-1 treatment. These receptors came from a human donor with basal cell carcinoma.

The chain is built from TRBV9 and TRBJ1-3; unclear D gene. There are 12 residues in the CDR3. Germline V gives CDR1 SGDLS, CDR2 YYNGEE. V dropped 4 bases and J dropped 8 bases, with 10 bases sitting between them. CDR3 in amino acids: CASSPSGDTIYF. The CDR3 coding sequence is TGTGCCAGCAGCCCCTCCGGGGACACCATATATTTT.

This clone was seen once. The chain recombines TRBV5-1 with TRBJ1-1; maybe TRBD1 (5 bases). V dropped 1 base and J dropped 1 base, with 8 bases sitting between them. CDR3 length: 14 amino acids. The germline V gene encodes CDR1 SGHRS and CDR2 YFSETQ. CDR3 bases: TGCGCCAGCAGCTTGCCAGGGCCGAACACTGAAGCTTTCTTT. Encoded protein: CASSLPGPNTEAFF.

About this clone: Since a much larger clone is just one base distant, this may be a read error. This rearrangement joins TRBV7-8 to TRBJ1-1; TRBD1 is a possible D gene (5 bases). V lost 4 bases and J 1 base, leaving 10 bases between the germline ends. The CDR3 spans 14 residues. Germline CDR1 and CDR2: SGHVS and FQNEAQ. The CDR3 is CASSSGTGNTEAFF. CDR3 nucleotide sequence: TGTGCCAGCAGCTCCGGGACGGGGAACACTGAAGCTTTCTTT.

This chain links TRBV11-3 with TRBJ2-2; D is unresolved. This CDR3 comprises 14 residues. The germline gives CDR1 SGHNT, CDR2 YENEEA. V shed 6 bases and J shed 7 bases, with 15 bases lying between them. The DNA for the CDR3 is TGTGCCAGCAGTCGACGGCCAGTCGGCGGGGAGCTGTTTTTT. Protein product: CASSRRPVGGELFF. Drawing the rest from reference TRBV11-3 and TRBJ2-2, the complete variable domain is EAGVVQSPRYKIIEKKQPVAFWCNPISGHNTLYWYLQNLGQGPELLIRYENEEAVDDSQLPKDRFSAERLKGVDSTLKIQPAELGDSAVYLCASSRRPVGGELFFGEGSRLTVL.

J is TRBJ1-6 and V is TRBV6-6, with D maybe TRBD1 (6 bases). V was trimmed by 3 bases and J by 7 bases, leaving 16 bases between them. CDR1 MNHNY and CDR2 SVGAGI come from the germline V gene (reference sequence). The CDR3 length is 16 residues. The CDR3 is CASSYSGQFPNSPLHF. The CDR3 nucleotides read TGTGCCAGCAGTTATTCGGGACAATTCCCCAATTCACCCCTCCACTTT.

The count of this clone is one. The rearrangement uses TRBV3-1 (or the pseudogene TRBV3-2) and TRBJ1-4; D not resolved. The CDR3 has 13 residues. CDR1 is LGHDT, CDR2 YNNKEL, per germline (reference sequence). Trimming shortened V by 4 bases and J by 7 bases, and 10 bases separated the two germline ends. Here the CDR3 DNA reads TGTGCCAGCAGCCCCCACGTTGGTGAAAAACTGTTTTTT. The encoded protein is CASSPHVGEKLFF.

This chain uses TRBV6-5 with TRBJ2-2, with D tentatively TRBD1 (5 bases). The V gene's germline CDR1 is MNHEY and CDR2 SVGAGI. V was pared by 6 bases and J by 8 bases, with 16 bases between. The CDR3 consists of 14 residues. Here the CDR3 DNA reads TGTGCCAGCAGGCTCTCCGGACACGCAGGGGAGCTGTTTTTT. As protein: CASRLSGHAGELFF.

This chain links TRBV19 with TRBJ1-1; D perhaps matches TRBD1 (6 bases). The germline V gene has CDR1 LNHDA and CDR2 SQIVND (reference sequence). With 3 bases removed from V and 1 base from J, the gap between germline ends came to 15 bases. The CDR3 length is 16 residues. The CDR3 DNA sequence: TGTGCCAGTAGTATTCCGCACAGGGATCAGAACACTGAAGCTTTCTTT. It encodes CASSIPHRDQNTEAFF.

This clone was observed once. The chain recombines TRBV28 with TRBJ2-1, with D possibly TRBD1 on 6 matching bases. The V gene lost 8 bases and the J gene lost 12 bases, with 17 bases spanning the gap. Germline-derived CDR1 and CDR2 are MDHEN and SYDVKM. The CDR3 has 12 residues. The DNA of the CDR3 is TGTGCCAGCCACATGCCGGGACAAGGGCAGTTCTTC. It encodes CASHMPGQGQFF.

This rearrangement joins TRBV5-6 to TRBJ1-2; D may be TRBD1 (6 bases). The V gene's germline CDR1 is SGHDT and CDR2 YYEEEE. This CDR3 has 13 amino acids. The germline V and J ends were trimmed by 5 bases and 6 bases, with 14 bases remaining between them. The CDR3 here is CASREQGWHGYTF. CDR3 nucleotides: TGTGCCAGCAGGGAACAGGGTTGGCATGGCTACACCTTC.

The chain links TRBV30 to TRBJ2-7; D is perhaps TRBD1 or TRBD2 (5 bases each). The V end lost 2 bases, the J end lost 1 base, and 15 bases lay between the germline ends. The CDR3 extends over 15 amino acids. Germline V gene lookup returns CDR1 GTSNPN and CDR2 SVGIG (reference sequence). CDR3 DNA sequence: TGTGCCTGGAGTTTTCGGGACGGGTTTTCCTACGAGCAGTACTTC. Its protein is CAWSFRDGFSYEQYF.

The CDR3 protein is CSVSSGRRTDTQYF. The CDR3, as DNA: TGCAGCGTTAGCAGCGGGAGGCGCACAGATACGCAGTATTTT. The chain has TRBV29-1 and TRBJ2-3, with 9 bases aligning to TRBD2. This CDR3 comprises 14 residues. Losses at the gene ends were 5 bases for V and 1 base for J; bases not matched to a gene: 4. Per germline, CDR1 SQVTM and CDR2 ANQGSEA.

The rearrangement links TRBV2 to TRBJ1-1, with a tentative D call TRBD1 (6 bases). Trimming left V 7 bases short and J 5 bases short, with 8 bases between. The length of the CDR3 is 11 residues. Germline lookup yields CDR1 SNHLY and CDR2 FYNNEI. The CDR3 coding sequence is TGTGCCAGCACAGGGGTTACTGAAGCTTTCTTT. The encoded protein is CASTGVTEAFF.

V usage is TRBV2 and J usage is TRBJ1-5; D is undetermined. CDR1 is SNHLY and CDR2 is FYNNEI in the germline V gene. V was pared by 1 base and J by 10 bases, with 11 bases between. The CDR3 length is 13 residues. Here the CDR3 DNA reads TGTGCCAGCAGTGAAGGTTCGGGGATTCCCCAGCATTTT. It translates to CASSEGSGIPQHF.

This clone was detected only a few times. The chain has TRBV7-9 and TRBJ1-1, with a tentative D call TRBD1 (5 bases). Germline CDR1 reads SEHNR; CDR2 reads FQNEAQ (reference sequence). The CDR3 is 17 residues long. Trimming removed 4 bases at V and 4 bases at J, with 22 bases between. CDR3 nucleotides: TGTGCCAGCAGCTACCCCGGGGTTGGCGGGGGGGGCACTGAAGCTTTCTTT. Translation gives CASSYPGVGGGGTEAFF.

The chain is built from TRBV24-1 and TRBJ2-7; TRBD1 aligns across 9 bases. V dropped 4 bases and J dropped 4; count of bases not matched to a gene: 10. This CDR3 region has 16 residues. CDR1 is KGHDR, CDR2 SFDVKD, per germline. The CDR3 coding sequence is TGTGCCACCAGTGAGACACCGGGACAGGGATTATACGAGCAGTACTTC. The encoded protein is CATSETPGQGLYEQYF.

V gene TRBV24-1 combines with J gene TRBJ2-3; 9 positions agree with TRBD2. Germline assignment: CDR1 KGHDR and CDR2 SFDVKD. The V gene end was trimmed by 4 bases and the J gene end by 6 bases; junction bases not matched to a gene: 10. This CDR3 spans 16 amino acids. The CDR3 region has the DNA TGTGCCACCAGTGACTCCCAGCGGGAGGTTGAGGATACGCAGTATTTT. The encoded protein is CATSDSQREVEDTQYF.

This chain joins TRBV7-2 and TRBJ2-7; no definite D call. This CDR3 region has 14 residues. V shed 2 bases and J shed 0 bases, with 8 bases lying between them. Germline CDR1 SGHTA, CDR2 FQGNSA. CDR3 protein: CASSLSPASYEQYF. For the CDR3, the DNA is TGTGCCAGCAGCTTATCCCCGGCCTCCTACGAGCAGTACTTC.

The rearrangement links TRBV9 to TRBJ2-5, with 7 nucleotides matching TRBD1. The CDR3 length is 14 residues. Germline CDR1 is SGDLS and CDR2 is YYNGEE. The V gene end was trimmed by 2 bases and the J gene end by 4 bases; junction bases not matched to a gene: 5. The CDR3 nucleotides are TGTGCCAGCAGCGTGACAGGGTGGCGAGAGACCCAGTACTTC. It yields the protein CASSVTGWRETQYF.

The V call is TRBV12-3 or TRBV12-4, the J call TRBJ1-1; D ambiguous. V lost 7 bases to trimming and J lost 2 bases, with 11 bases between them. This CDR3 is built from 13 residues. The CDR3 nucleotides read TGTGCCAGCAAACAGCAAACTAACACTGAAGCTTTCTTT. Protein sequence: CASKQQTNTEAFF.

J is TRBJ2-3 and V is TRBV18; D tentatively fits TRBD1 or TRBD2 (6 bases each). This CDR3 is 15 amino acids long. Germline-derived CDR1 and CDR2 are KGHSH and LQKENI. V was shortened by 4 bases and J by 0 bases, with 11 bases between the two germline ends. In DNA, the CDR3 is TGTGCCAGCTCACGAAGGGGGACTAGCACAGATACGCAGTATTTT. Protein product: CASSRRGTSTDTQYF.

The chain has TRBV7-2 and TRBJ1-6, with TRBD1 as a possible D gene (6 bases). This CDR3 has 16 residues. Trimming cost V 6 bases and J 9 bases, with 21 bases left between them. Looked up from germline, CDR1 is SGHTA and CDR2 is FQGNSA. The CDR3 protein is CASSPDSGGRSSPLHF. Here the CDR3 DNA reads TGTGCCAGCAGTCCCGATAGCGGGGGGCGAAGTTCACCCCTCCACTTT. The full variable domain, rest sourced from reference TRBV7-2 and TRBJ1-6, is GAGVSQSPSNKVTEKGKDVELRCDPISGHTALYWYRQSLGQGLEFLIYFQGNSAPDKSGLPSDRFSAERTGGSVSTLTIQRTQQEDSAVYLCASSPDSGGRSSPLHFGNGTRLTVT.

The chain carries TRBV28 and TRBJ1-3; tentative D call: TRBD1 (5 bases). Germline CDR1 reads MDHEN; CDR2 reads SYDVKM. This CDR3 comprises 14 residues. V dropped 10 bases and J dropped 0 bases, with 13 bases sitting between them. CDR3 bases: TGTGCCATCACAGTGGGGCGCTCTGGAAACACCATATATTTT. Amino acid sequence: CAITVGRSGNTIYF.

This chain joins TRBV2 and TRBJ1-4, with TRBD1 as a possible D gene (5 bases). V gave up 6 bases and J gave up 8 bases, with 13 bases separating them. Germline CDR1 SNHLY, CDR2 FYNNEI. This CDR3 region has 13 residues. The CDR3 DNA is TGTGCCAGCAGGGTGGTCAGGGAGGAAAAACTGTTTTTT. Translated: CASRVVREEKLFF. Full variable domain (outside the CDR3, taken from reference TRBV2 and TRBJ1-4): EPEVTQTPSHQVTQMGQEVILRCVPISNHLYFYWYRQILGQKVEFLVSFYNNEISEKSEIFDDQFSVERPDGSNFTLKIRSTKLEDSAMYFCASRVVREEKLFFGSGTQLSVL.

The V call is TRBV7-2, the J call TRBJ1-4; 10 bases are shared with TRBD1. V shed 4 bases, J shed 8 bases, and the junction held 4 bases outside the gene matches. Germline loops: CDR1 SGHTA, CDR2 FQGNSA. This CDR3 spans 14 amino acids. The CDR3 protein is CASSSDRGGEKLFF. In DNA form, the CDR3 reads TGTGCCAGCAGCTCGGACAGGGGGGGGGAAAAACTGTTTTTT.

The V gene is TRBV10-1, the J gene TRBJ1-5, with D possibly being TRBD1 (6 bases). Deletions cut 9 bases from V and 3 bases from J, with 15 bases between. Germline CDR1 and CDR2: WNHNN and SYGVQD (reference sequence). The CDR3 contains 14 residues. CDR3 DNA sequence: TGCGCCAGGGGGGGCATGGGCGACAATCAGCCCCAGCATTTT. Its translation: CARGGMGDNQPQHF.

This sequence joins TRBV5-8 and TRBJ1-1; maybe TRBD1 (5 bases). V was clipped by 1 base and J by 7 bases, with 14 bases between them. From germline, CDR1 is SGHTS and CDR2 YDEGEE. This CDR3 has 14 amino acids. The CDR3 reads CASSLYGGKDEAFF. DNA for the CDR3: TGTGCCAGCAGCTTGTATGGGGGAAAAGATGAAGCTTTCTTT.

This clone was observed at least ten times. In DNA form, the CDR3 reads TGTGCCAGCAGACAACAGCGGTCTAACTATGGCTACACCTTC. It encodes CASRQQRSNYGYTF. The chain combines TRBV7-2 with TRBJ1-2; D gene unclear. Trimming left V 6 bases short and J 0 bases short, with 11 bases between. From germline, CDR1 is SGHTA and CDR2 FQGNSA. This CDR3 has 14 residues. Variable domain in full (rest from reference TRBV7-2 and TRBJ1-2): GAGVSQSPSNKVTEKGKDVELRCDPISGHTALYWYRQSLGQGLEFLIYFQGNSAPDKSGLPSDRFSAERTGGSVSTLTIQRTQQEDSAVYLCASRQQRSNYGYTFGSGTRLTVV.

This clone has a single count. The rearrangement uses TRBV4-3 and TRBJ2-3; D gene ambiguous. Germline loops: CDR1 LGHNA, CDR2 YSLEER. Trimming took 0 bases from V and 0 from J, leaving 4 bases between them. CDR3 length: 14 amino acids. CDR3 amino acids: CASSQELSTDTQYF. The CDR3 bases are TGCGCCAGCAGCCAAGAATTAAGCACAGATACGCAGTATTTT.